The TCR beta chain under discussion was sequenced for a study of PD-1 blockade in mismatch repair-deficient tumors. Study summary: Patients had more than ten mismatch repair-deficient cancer types, all previously treated and progressing. Overall study results and limits: Tumor-resident clones, often absent from pretreatment blood, expanded after pembrolizumab and then contracted.

The time point: approximately ten-day in vitro stimulation with candidate mutation-associated neoantigen peptide 1. Each of several ELISpot-reactive candidate peptides was used for roughly 11-day stimulation. TCRdb keeps only in-frame clones here, not all; method: immunoSEQ multiplex PCR. This repertoire shows several thousand clones, about 88% found once; its top ten account for roughly 15%. Concerning this clone: Its antigen is undetermined.

Germline V lookup: CDR1 SGHTA, CDR2 FQGTGA. The CDR3 is 15 amino acids. With 6 bases removed from V and 1 base from J, the gap between germline ends came to 13 bases. The source material was cells cultured in vitro, sampled from a patient treated with pembrolizumab. This sequence was found in an adult with mismatch repair-deficient cancer. The rearrangement joins TRBV7-3 to TRBJ2-1; D is possibly TRBD2 (6 bases). In DNA form, the CDR3 reads TGTGCCAGCAGTTTACTTAGCGGTTCCTACAATGAGCAGTTCTTC. This encodes CASSLLSGSYNEQFF.